The text below deals with one T cell receptor beta chain. The antigen remains unidentified. Profiling relied on immunoSEQ multiplex PCR, and the TCRdb table lists in-frame clones only, not all of them. The repertoire includes 15,000 to 20,000 clones, 65% to 90% of them detected once, and roughly 11% sits in the top ten. The sample originates from a study of lymphopenia after photon versus proton radiotherapy. The germline V gene encodes CDR1 MNHNY and CDR2 SVGAGI (reference sequence). J lost 8 bases, V lost 4 bases, and 3 bases had no gene match. This CDR3 spans 13 amino acids. Study-level findings and limits: Relative stability marked proton patients; photon patients lost diversity and naive cells. Authors raise, but do not show, better survival with proton therapy. Post-nadir diversity loss with photons came from oligoclonal expansion, particularly CD8+ Temra cells. In patients who died, overall survival fell as post-nadir TCR diversity dropped more.

Sequenced material: peripheral blood, taken from a patient treated with proton-based radiotherapy. This TCR came from a man between 70 and 80 years old with pancreatic cancer. This chain links TRBV6-6 with TRBJ1-4; 8 bases fit TRBD1. As DNA, the CDR3 is TGTGCCAGCAGTTTGGCAGGGGGCGAAAAACTGTTTTTT. This encodes CASSLAGGEKLFF.